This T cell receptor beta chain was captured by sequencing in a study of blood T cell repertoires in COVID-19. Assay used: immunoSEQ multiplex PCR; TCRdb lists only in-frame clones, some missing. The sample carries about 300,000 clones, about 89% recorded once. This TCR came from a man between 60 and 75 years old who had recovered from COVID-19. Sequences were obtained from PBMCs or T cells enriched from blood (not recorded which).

The CDR3 region has the DNA TGTGCCAGCAGCTTAGCGGGTAAGCGGGTCTACAATGAGCAGTTCTTC. Protein: CASSLAGKRVYNEQFF. This sequence joins TRBV7-2 and TRBJ2-1; D might be TRBD2 (6 bases). Germline loops: CDR1 SGHTA, CDR2 FQGNSA. The CDR3 is made up of 16 amino acids. V dropped 0 bases and J dropped 3 bases, with 12 bases sitting between them.